This TCR beta chain comes out of a study of cytomegalovirus exposure and HLA in healthy donors. Comments on this clone: Its antigen remains unidentified.

Germline V gene data show CDR1 as MNHEY and CDR2 as SVGAGI. The CDR3 loop spans 14 amino acids. With 6 bases removed from V and 0 bases from J, the gap between germline ends came to 11 bases. The PCR made use of 60 Vbeta and 13 Jbeta primers. Sequenced by immunoSEQ multiplex PCR; TCRdb stores in-frame clones only, minus some. Among approximately 100,000 clones listed, 70% to 80% were seen once. Study-level findings and limits: Rarity characterized most TCR sequences, yet some public TCRs appeared in many donors.

The clonotype was recovered from a man between 18 and 29 years old in good health and CMV-seropositive. V usage is TRBV6-5 and J usage is TRBJ1-1, with D possibly being TRBD1 (6 bases). The sequenced sample was PBMCs. The CDR3 loop is CASSRPGVNTEAFF. The CDR3 DNA follows: TGTGCCAGCAGCCGCCCAGGGGTGAACACTGAAGCTTTCTTT.